This T cell receptor beta chain was found in a study of blood T cell repertoires in COVID-19. On the study more broadly: The study drew acute and convalescent COVID-19 samples from the United States, Italy and Spain.

CDR3 length: 19 amino acids. The germline CDR1 and CDR2 sequences are SGHRS and YFSETQ. With V trimmed by 5 bases and J by 8 bases, 22 bases remained unmatched. This clone appeared a few times. The protocol was immunoSEQ multiplex PCR, while the TCRdb copy is restricted to in-frame clones and leaves out a portion. The sample has approximately 220,000 clones, about 85% seen once. The sample comprised peripheral blood. The sequence was obtained from an elderly woman with acute or convalescent COVID-19. The V call is TRBV5-1, the J call TRBJ1-4; 9 nucleotides line up with TRBD1. This CDR3 is CASSTPLVPGQGGREKLFF. In DNA, the CDR3 is TGCGCCAGCAGTACGCCACTCGTCCCGGGACAGGGCGGAAGGGAAAAACTGTTTTTT.